The clone carrying this TCR beta chain was seen only a few times. The data were taken from a study of long-term antiretroviral therapy in people with HIV. The germline CDR1 and CDR2 sequences are MNHNS and SASEGT. Trimming removed 5 bases from V and 7 bases from J; junction bases left unmatched: 7. CDR3 length: 13 residues. Specimens retained about 1-10 million cryopreserved PBMC preceding DNA extraction. At the survey level, the v3.0 immunoSEQ assay was run. TCRdb keeps only in-frame clones here, not all; method: immunoSEQ multiplex PCR. The sample yields 20,000 to 25,000 clones, 76% seen once. The chain combines TRBV6-1 with TRBJ1-1, with 7 bases that match TRBD1. The specimen comprised unsorted PBMCs, sampled 1.1 years before starting antiretroviral therapy. This TCR came from a woman between 40 and 50 years old with HIV. The CDR3 reads CASSPDRDGEAFF. The CDR3 nucleotides are TGTGCCAGCAGTCCCGACAGGGATGGTGAAGCTTTCTTT.